What follows is one T cell receptor (beta chain) and its context. Germline lookup yields CDR1 SGHTA and CDR2 FQGNSA. The CDR3 extends over 13 amino acids. V lost 5 bases to trimming and J lost 4 bases; unmatched junction nucleotides: 2. This table comes from immunoSEQ multiplex PCR, and its TCRdb copy is limited to in-frame clones, with some not included. The sample has 95,000 to 130,000 clones; 80% to 90% are singletons. The entry originates in a study of T cell responses to AZD1222 COVID-19 vaccine. Sequencing was performed on peripheral blood, taken on day 0 of AZD1222 vaccination. The sequence was collected from an adult in good health. The chain has TRBV7-2 and TRBJ1-2; TRBD1 agrees at 9 bases. CDR3 sequence reads: CASSPGQGYGYTF. DNA of the CDR3: TGTGCCAGCAGCCCGGGACAGGGCTATGGCTACACCTTC. Variable domain in full (rest from reference TRBV7-2 and TRBJ1-2): GAGVSQSPSNKVTEKGKDVELRCDPISGHTALYWYRQSLGQGLEFLIYFQGNSAPDKSGLPSDRFSAERTGGSVSTLTIQRTQQEDSAVYLCASSPGQGYGYTFGSGTRLTVV.